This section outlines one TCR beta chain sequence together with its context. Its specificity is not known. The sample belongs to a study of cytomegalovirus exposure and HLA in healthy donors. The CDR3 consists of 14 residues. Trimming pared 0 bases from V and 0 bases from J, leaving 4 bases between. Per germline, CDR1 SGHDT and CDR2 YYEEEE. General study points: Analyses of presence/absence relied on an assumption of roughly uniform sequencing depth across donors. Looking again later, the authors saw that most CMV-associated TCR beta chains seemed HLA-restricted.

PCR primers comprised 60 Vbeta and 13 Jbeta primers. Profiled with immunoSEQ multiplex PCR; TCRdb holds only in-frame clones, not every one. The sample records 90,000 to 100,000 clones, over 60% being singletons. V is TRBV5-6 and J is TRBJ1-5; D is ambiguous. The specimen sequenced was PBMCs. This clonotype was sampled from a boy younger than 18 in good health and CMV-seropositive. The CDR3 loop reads CASSLGNSNQPQHF. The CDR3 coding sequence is TGTGCCAGCAGCTTGGGTAATAGCAATCAGCCCCAGCATTTT.